This TCR beta chain appears in the sequencing data of a study of shared T cell receptors in the human thymus. V dropped 1 base and J dropped 5 bases, with 15 bases sitting between them. The CDR3 runs to 15 residues. Germline V CDR1 and CDR2: SGHRS, YFSETQ. The method was immunoSEQ multiplex PCR; TCRdb's version includes in-frame clones alone and lacks a portion of them. The sample records over 650,000 clones, roughly 86% being singletons. The same data also contributed to another study, on human thymus T cells.

The chain combines TRBV5-1 with TRBJ1-2; D possibly corresponds to TRBD1 (5 bases). The specimen sequenced was thymocytes. This TCR was recovered from a boy under two years old with a congenital heart defect. CDR3 amino acids: CASSLYPGWGYGYTF. CDR3 DNA sequence: TGCGCCAGCAGCTTGTATCCAGGGTGGGGTTATGGCTACACCTTC.